Listed here are 2 T cell receptor beta chains from one sample, sequenced in a study of T cells in women clearing cervical HPV infection. TCRdb's table, derived via immunoSEQ multiplex PCR, lists solely in-frame clones and lacks some. This sample contains around 19,000 clones. The specimen sequenced was blood buffy coat. These TCRs come from a woman between 18 and 70 years old with a cervical HPV16 infection that either progressed to CIN3+ or cleared (not recorded which).

Points on this clone: The CDR3 end falls 3 residues outside the read, so it is completed with the germline J gene. The chain couples TRBV5-4 to TRBJ2-3, with D tentatively TRBD1 (6 bases). Germline CDR1 is SGHNT and CDR2 is YYREEE (reference sequence). This CDR3 has 15 residues. This CDR3 is CASSMWDTGRETQYF. The sequenced part of the CDR3 DNA is TGTGCCAGCAGCATGTGGGACACGGGAAGAGAGACG.

Remarks on this clone: From the germline J gene comes the end of the CDR3, since the read stops 3 residues before it. This chain uses TRBV19 with TRBJ1-1, with TRBD1 as a possible D gene (6 bases). CDR1 is LNHDA and CDR2 is SQIVND in the germline V gene (reference sequence). The CDR3 is 14 amino acids. Trimming took 5 bases from V and 7 from J, leaving 17 bases between them. The CDR3 is CASSASGGRGEAFF. The part of the CDR3 DNA that was read is TGTGCCAGTAGTGCCTCCGGGGGGCGCGGTGAA.